This T cell receptor beta chain was captured by sequencing in a study of blood T cell repertoires in COVID-19. About the research overall: Specimens from acute and convalescent COVID-19 originated in the United States, Italy and Spain. Sample material is recorded as cDNA or gDNA derived from T cells, B-cell-depleted T cells, or PBMCs.

Symptom resolution, clearance, or two negative PCRs marked donors in Cohort 3 as recovered. The J segment lost 0 bases and the V segment lost 6 bases, leaving 7 bases of the junction unmatched. Germline CDR1 GTSNPN, CDR2 SVGIG (reference sequence). The CDR3 extends over 14 amino acids. As originally analysed: By means of reference gene primer amplification, nucleated cell counts were estimated. Data came from immunoSEQ multiplex PCR; TCRdb stores just in-frame clones and leaves some out. V, J and clone size derive from that table, while D and trimming were established from the DNA sequence. The sample has roughly 180,000 clones, 80% to 85% seen once; the top ten hold 10% to 15%.

This receptor was obtained from a woman aged 55-69 years who had recovered from COVID-19. The sequenced sample consisted of PBMCs or T cells enriched from blood (not recorded which). V usage is TRBV30 and J usage is TRBJ1-2; TRBD1 matches at 7 bases. CDR3 sequence (DNA): TGTGCCTGTCTCCGACAGGGAGCTAACTATGGCTACACCTTC. Protein: CACLRQGANYGYTF. Drawing the rest from reference TRBV30 and TRBJ1-2, the complete variable domain is SQTIHQWPATLVQPVGSPLSLECTVEGTSNPNLYWYRQAAGRGLQLLFYSVGIGQISSEVPQNLSASRPQDRQFILSSKKLLLSDSGFYLCACLRQGANYGYTFGSGTRLTVV.